This TCR beta chain was recorded in a study of blood T cell repertoires in COVID-19 (TCRdb year 2020). The study in broad terms: Samples from collaborators originated in the United States, Italy and Spain and spanned both the acute and convalescent phases of COVID-19. The dataset comprised deeply sampled blood TCRbeta repertoires from subjects exposed to, actively infected with, or recovered from COVID-19. Samples were obtained from the ongoing ImmuneRACE study (first 160 participants) and from 950 to 1,500 subjects provided by 6 global collaborators. The repertoires were released in a freely available public database intended as a resource for research on the immune response to SARS-CoV-2. The prospective study material was composed of cDNA or gDNA derived from T cells, B-cell-depleted T cells, or PBMCs. HLA class I and class II types, where available, came from metadata supplied by the sample provider rather than from assay-based typing. Nearly every sample came with metadata listing a de-identified subject ID, COVID-19 status, age in years and sex.

Whole blood was collected in K2EDTA tubes by collaborating institutions according to the institutions' own protocols. For TCRbeta analysis, collaborators shipped samples as frozen whole blood, isolated PBMCs, or DNA extracted from either of those sample types. As concerns this clone: Its antigen is unknown. There are no base qualities to consult, and no much larger clone falls within one base.

Beyond this particular receptor, the publication reports: The amount of clinical and demographic metadata varied by source and participant and was provided uncurated.

The CDR3 measures 15 amino acids from cysteine to phenylalanine. Only the CDR3 region is kept as DNA, spanning 45 bases read in frame from base 1. The V end loses 5 bases and the J end loses 4 bases, and a stretch of 17 bases separates them. Taken from the germline V gene (reference sequence), the CDR1 and CDR2 loops are SSHAT and FNYEAQ. TCRbeta CDR3 regions were amplified from genomic DNA using the immunoSEQ Assay, a bias-controlled multiplex PCR. In the paper's pipeline: Within the assay, amplification of reference gene primers was used to estimate how many nucleated cells each sample contained. To quantify the absolute abundance of each unique TCRbeta CDR3 rearrangement, sequence reads were collapsed and filtered. For each sample, productive Simpson clonality was calculated as the square root of Simpson's diversity index over productive rearrangements. Drawn from immuneACCESS, this table holds only the in-frame rearrangements with V and J called that TCRdb kept. Clones are partly lost; checked studies trace under half to an unresolved V gene and leave the rest unexplained. V and J calls and clone size come straight from that table; D and trimming were deduced from the DNA. The sample includes about 190,000 clones, with 70% to 80% observed a single time. Of the sample, 9.5% to 15% falls within the top ten clones.

The V and J genes are TRBV7-7 and TRBJ2-5, with TRBD2 as a weak D call on 6 bases. This clonotype was sampled from a woman in her forties or fifties with acute or convalescent COVID-19. Material: peripheral blood. The DNA sequence is as follows: TGTGCCAGCAGCCCACGAGGAGGGGCATTAGAGACCCAGTACTTC. Translated, this is CASSPRGGALETQYF.